This T cell receptor (beta chain) was obtained from a study of cytomegalovirus exposure and HLA in healthy donors. Overall study: The study's early data release held tens of millions of unique TCRs from HLA-typed donors.

With 60 Vbeta and 13 Jbeta primers, the PCR was carried out. Assay: immunoSEQ multiplex PCR; the TCRdb copy retains only in-frame clones and omits some. This sample carries approximately 150,000 clones, nearly 80% of them seen once, and the ten largest clones take about 6.4%. Deletions cut 2 bases from V and 3 bases from J, with 5 bases between. The CDR3 spans 12 residues. CDR1 is SNHLY and CDR2 is FYNNEI in the germline V gene. Concerning this clone itself: Its antigen is as yet unknown.

Study-wide results and caveats: A later look showed TCR association rates differing by HLA locus, highest for DRB1 and lowest for HLA-C.

This TCR was recovered from a middle-aged man in good health and CMV-seropositive. V and J are TRBV2 and TRBJ2-7; D not certain. The sequenced material came from PBMCs. The CDR3 here is CASSEYNYEQYF. The CDR3 bases are TGTGCCAGCAGTGAATACAACTACGAGCAGTACTTC. The whole variable domain, remainder taken from reference TRBV2 and TRBJ2-7, is EPEVTQTPSHQVTQMGQEVILRCVPISNHLYFYWYRQILGQKVEFLVSFYNNEISEKSEIFDDQFSVERPDGSNFTLKIRSTKLEDSAMYFCASSEYNYEQYFGPGTRLTVT.